This T cell receptor beta chain was retrieved from a study of blood T cell repertoires in COVID-19. Study in general: T cells, B-cell-depleted T cells, or PBMCs provided the cDNA or gDNA that served as material.

Repertoires were generated with immunoSEQ multiplex PCR, while TCRdb's copy carries only in-frame clones and drops some. The table records around 140,000 clones, about 86% of them present only once. V gave up 5 bases and J gave up 3 bases; unmatched junction bases: 10. Germline assignment: CDR1 MNHEY and CDR2 SVGEGT. The CDR3 consists of 16 residues. This sequence was found in a woman aged 60-75 years with active or convalescent COVID-19. Material for sequencing was peripheral blood. The V gene is TRBV6-2 or TRBV6-3, the J gene TRBJ1-5; 7 positions match TRBD1. As DNA, the CDR3 is TGTGCCAGCAGTATCCCCCGTGGGACAGACAATCAGCCCCAGCATTTT. Amino acids: CASSIPRGTDNQPQHF.